These 26 T cell receptor beta chains were all obtained from the same sample, sequenced in a study of T-cell reconstitution after alpha-beta-depleted transplantation in children. The library targeted TCRbeta and was prepared with unique molecular identifiers. Each CDR3 protein gets one entry after TCRdb re-called the PCR reads with MiXCR. Among a few hundred thousand distinct CDR3 sequences, approximately 7% were seen once, and the ten largest hold 5.5% to 6.5%. Sequenced here: PBMCs, sampled before TCRalphabeta/CD19-depleted stem cell transplant. The receptors originated from a boy between 2 and 10 years old with acute lymphoblastic leukemia, due to receive a stem cell transplant.

This chain uses TRBV3-1 with TRBJ2-2, with D possibly matching TRBD2 (7 bases). V was clipped by 11 bases and J by 4 bases, with 29 bases between them. This CDR3 is built from 18 residues. Germline CDR1 reads LGHDT; CDR2 reads YNNKEL (reference sequence). The CDR3: CAFSFAFRGGPTTGELFF. The DNA for the CDR3 is TGTGCCTTCAGTTTCGCTTTTAGGGGGGGGCCTACCACCGGGGAGCTGTTTTTT.

This clonotype showed up many times. This rearrangement joins TRBV29-1 to TRBJ2-2; perhaps TRBD2 as D (5 bases). From germline, CDR1 is SQVTM and CDR2 ANQGSEA. V was trimmed by 6 bases and J by 0 bases, leaving 14 bases between them. CDR3 size: 15 residues. The CDR3 DNA reads TGCAGCGTCCCTTCGGACTTAGCGAACACCGGGGAGCTGTTTTTT. It encodes CSVPSDLANTGELFF.

In this sample, this clonotype turned up a few times. This sequence joins TRBV12-3 or TRBV12-4 and TRBJ2-1, with TRBD2 matching over 15 bases. The trim removed 1 base at V and 8 bases at J, leaving 12 bases unmatched. This CDR3 region has 19 residues. The CDR3 spells CASSLDSWTSGGGRDEQFF. The DNA of the CDR3 is TGTGCCAGCAGTTTAGATAGTTGGACTAGCGGGGGGGGCAGGGATGAGCAGTTCTTC.

V is TRBV6-1 and J is TRBJ1-1; 8 bases align to TRBD1. This CDR3 comprises 14 residues. Trimming took 6 bases from V and 1 from J; bases not matched to a gene: 4. The germline gives CDR1 MNHNS, CDR2 SASEGT. The CDR3 reads CASRETGGNTEAFF. Written as DNA, the CDR3 is TGTGCCAGCAGAGAAACAGGGGGGAACACTGAAGCTTTCTTT.

This clonotype has ten or more counts. The rearrangement joins TRBV28 to TRBJ2-5; D may be TRBD1 or TRBD2 (7 bases each). V lost 6 bases, J lost 4 bases, and 24 bases lay in between. This CDR3 spans 17 amino acids. Germline CDR1 is MDHEN and CDR2 is SYDVKM. The CDR3 sequence is CASSPREPPQGGETQYF. In DNA form, the CDR3 reads TGTGCCAGCAGCCCGCGGGAGCCCCCCCAGGGGGGAGAGACCCAGTACTTC.

This clonotype was observed many times. The gene calls are TRBV5-1 and TRBJ2-7; TRBD1 is a possible D gene (6 bases). V was cut by 6 bases and J by 2 bases, with 12 bases left in between. The CDR3 is made up of 13 amino acids. Germline values: CDR1 SGHRS, CDR2 YFSETQ. The CDR3 sequence is CASNQGTTYEQYF. In nucleotides, the CDR3 is TGCGCCAGCAACCAGGGGACGACCTACGAGCAGTACTTC.

At least ten counts were recorded for this clonotype. The rearrangement links TRBV27 to TRBJ2-1; TRBD2 matches 13 bases. The CDR3 is made up of 15 amino acids. Germline V CDR1 and CDR2: MNHEY, SMNVEV (reference sequence). Unmatched junction bases numbered 4, after V lost 5 bases and J lost 6 bases. DNA of the CDR3: TGTGCCAGCAGTCCTTGGACTAGCGGGGGCAATGAGCAGTTCTTC. It translates to CASSPWTSGGNEQFF.

There are many counts of this clonotype. CDR3 sequence: CASRNFPGQGAPDYGYTF. For the CDR3, the DNA is TGTGCCAGCAGGAATTTCCCGGGACAGGGGGCTCCGGACTATGGCTACACCTTC. This sequence joins TRBV2 and TRBJ1-2; 12 bases are a match to TRBD1. Germline V CDR1 and CDR2: SNHLY, FYNNEI. The trim removed 6 bases at V and 3 bases at J, leaving 14 bases unmatched. This CDR3 contains 18 residues.

This clonotype occurred many times. The rearrangement uses TRBV4-2 and TRBJ2-1; 7 bases align to TRBD1. With 1 base clipped from V and 11 bases from J, the junction kept 14 bases outside the gene matches. The CDR3 is 16 amino acids. The germline V gene encodes CDR1 LGHNA and CDR2 YNFKEQ. The CDR3 coding sequence is TGTGCCAGCAGCCAAGTAAGTCAACAGGGGACAAGTCAGCAGTTCTTC. The encoded protein is CASSQVSQQGTSQQFF.

This clonotype was counted only a few times. This chain joins TRBV7-4 and TRBJ1-1; 9 nucleotides match TRBD1. The germline CDR1 and CDR2 sequences are SGHVT and SQSDAQ. J gave up 5 bases and V 2 bases, and 15 bases lay outside the gene matches. This CDR3 region has 18 residues. CDR3 region: CASSLSPYPTGGSTEAFF. CDR3 DNA: TGTGCCAGCAGCTTATCCCCCTACCCGACAGGGGGTAGTACTGAAGCTTTCTTT. Together with reference TRBV7-4 and TRBJ1-1, the CDR3 gives the full variable domain: GAGVSQSPRYKVAKRGRDVALRCDSISGHVTLYWYRQTLGQGSEVLTYSQSDAQRDKSGRPSGRFSAERPERSVSTLKIQRTEQGDSAVYLCASSLSPYPTGGSTEAFFGQGTRLTVV.

This clonotype was seen at least ten times. This chain connects TRBV7-9 to TRBJ2-5; 9 nucleotides line up with TRBD1. V was clipped by 8 bases and J by 8 bases; unmatched bases: 9. The germline gives CDR1 SEHNR, CDR2 FQNEAQ (reference sequence). The CDR3 has 13 amino acids. The CDR3 loop is CASGGQGTFTQYF. CDR3 bases: TGTGCCAGCGGGGGACAGGGCACGTTTACCCAGTACTTC. Looking up the rest from reference TRBV7-9 and TRBJ2-5 gives the full variable domain: DTGVSQNPRHKITKRGQNVTFRCDPISEHNRLYWYRQTLGQGPEFLTYFQNEAQLEKSRLLSDRFSAERPKGSFSTLEIQRTEQGDSAMYLCASGGQGTFTQYFGPGTRLLVL.

V gene TRBV5-1 combines with J gene TRBJ2-1; 8 bases map to TRBD2. Germline V lookup: CDR1 SGHRS, CDR2 YFSETQ. The V and J ends lost 2 bases and 5 bases, in that order; junction bases with no gene match: 12. The CDR3 extends over 17 amino acids. CDR3 coding DNA: TGCGCCAGCAGCTTTAAGAATAGGCGGGAGGCCGACAATGAGCAGTTCTTC. It yields the protein CASSFKNRREADNEQFF.

The sample holds many counts of this clonotype. Written as DNA, the CDR3 is TGTGCCAGCAGACCACAGGGGGGGGGCACTGAAGCTTTCTTT. Protein product: CASRPQGGGTEAFF. V and J are TRBV6-2 or TRBV6-3 and TRBJ1-1, with TRBD1 identical over 8 bases. V lost 6 bases and J lost 4; bases outside the gene matches: 7. The CDR3 contains 14 residues. Germline loops: CDR1 MNHEY, CDR2 SVGEGT.

This clonotype was found many times. This chain connects TRBV13 to TRBJ2-1; D unresolved. The germline V gene encodes CDR1 PRHDT and CDR2 FYEKMQ (reference sequence). The CDR3 has 16 amino acids. V lost 1 base and J 10 bases, leaving 20 bases between the germline ends. DNA of the CDR3: TGTGCCAGCAGCTTAGCGGGCGGCCGGGCGAGAACGGAGCAGTTCTTC. This codes for CASSLAGGRARTEQFF. Full variable domain (rest looked up from reference TRBV13 and TRBJ2-1): AAGVIQSPRHLIKEKRETATLKCYPIPRHDTVYWYQQGPGQDPQFLISFYEKMQSDKGSIPDRFSAQQFSDYHSELNMSSLELGDSALYFCASSLAGGRARTEQFFGPGTRLTVL.

This clonotype was picked up a small number of times. This chain joins TRBV5-1 and TRBJ1-2; D is unclear. Germline CDR1 and CDR2: SGHRS and YFSETQ. With 0 bases removed from V and 0 bases from J, the gap between germline ends came to 12 bases. CDR3 length: 16 residues. The CDR3 nucleotides are TGCGCCAGCAGCTTGGCCCGGTTTCCCGCTAACTATGGCTACACCTTC. This encodes CASSLARFPANYGYTF. Full variable domain (missing parts from reference TRBV5-1 and TRBJ1-2): KAGVTQTPRYLIKTRGQQVTLSCSPISGHRSVSWYQQTPGQGLQFLFEYFSETQRNKGNFPGRFSGRQFSNSRSEMNVSTLELGDSALYLCASSLARFPANYGYTFGSGTRLTVV.

The rearrangement links TRBV4-2 to TRBJ2-1; D is possibly TRBD2 (6 bases). Germline V gene sequence: CDR1 LGHNA, CDR2 YNFKEQ. Trimming took off 1 base at V and 8 bases at J, with 21 bases between the two ends. The CDR3 loop spans 17 amino acids. Written as DNA, the CDR3 is TGTGCCAGCAGCCAAGCGGGTTATGGCGCTAGGGAGGATGAGCAGTTCTTC. Its translation: CASSQAGYGAREDEQFF.

The chain links TRBV11-1 to TRBJ1-5, with D possibly matching TRBD1 (5 bases). Trimming cost V 4 bases and J 2 bases, with 18 bases left between them. Germline CDR1 and CDR2: SGHAT and FQDESV (reference sequence). The CDR3 is 17 amino acids. CDR3: CASSWWTGRRGNQPQHF. In DNA, the CDR3 is TGTGCCAGCAGCTGGTGGACGGGGCGTAGGGGCAATCAGCCCCAGCATTTT.

This clonotype was found many times. The V gene is TRBV27, the J gene TRBJ2-1; D uncertain. Germline lookup yields CDR1 MNHEY and CDR2 SMNVEV (reference sequence). Trimming stripped 3 bases from V and 0 bases from J, with 12 bases between. The CDR3 loop spans 16 amino acids. The chain's CDR3 is CASSFLPKPSYNEQFF. The CDR3 bases are TGTGCCAGCAGTTTCCTCCCGAAACCCTCCTACAATGAGCAGTTCTTC.

This clonotype was seen a handful of times. This chain uses TRBV20-1 with TRBJ2-7; the D gene could be TRBD1 or TRBD2 (5 bases each). V shed 0 bases and J shed 4 bases, with 16 bases lying between them. Germline CDR1 reads DFQATT; CDR2 reads SNEGSKA (reference sequence). The CDR3 length is 15 residues. The CDR3 region has the DNA TGCAGTGCTAGAGATGGGACCACCCTTGGTTACGAGCAGTACTTC. It encodes CSARDGTTLGYEQYF.

The table lists this clonotype with a few counts. V is TRBV20-1 and J is TRBJ2-5, with TRBD2 matching over 8 bases. Germline CDR1 is DFQATT and CDR2 is SNEGSKA (reference sequence). The junction had 13 bases not matched to a gene; V was cut back by 1 base and J by 3 bases. The CDR3 sequence is 17 residues long. CDR3 amino acids: CSARGRVLLADKETQYF. For the CDR3, the DNA is TGCAGTGCTAGAGGTCGGGTCCTACTAGCGGACAAAGAGACCCAGTACTTC.

This clonotype was counted at least ten times. The rearrangement links TRBV5-5 to TRBJ2-3; TRBD1 aligns across 10 bases. CDR3 length equals 16 residues. Germline V gives CDR1 SGHKS, CDR2 YYEKEE (reference sequence). V shed 4 bases, J shed 0 bases, and the junction held 5 bases outside the gene matches. The CDR3 sequence: CASSGTGEGSTDTQYF. In nucleotides, the CDR3 is TGTGCCAGCAGCGGGACAGGGGAAGGCAGCACAGATACGCAGTATTTT.

This clonotype came up many times. The chain has TRBV2 and TRBJ2-7; the match to TRBD1 covers 10 bases. With V trimmed by 5 bases and J by 5 bases, 6 bases remained unmatched. This CDR3 contains 14 residues. Germline V lookup: CDR1 SNHLY, CDR2 FYNNEI. CDR3: CASSFDRGPDEQYF. CDR3 DNA sequence: TGTGCCAGCAGTTTTGACAGGGGGCCCGACGAGCAGTACTTC.

This clonotype occurred many times. The chain uses TRBV5-1 and TRBJ2-3, with D hard to call. V was pared by 5 bases and J by 1 base, with 11 bases between. CDR1 is SGHRS and CDR2 is YFSETQ in the germline V gene. This CDR3 has 14 amino acids. The CDR3: CASRDQLGTDTQYF. The CDR3 region has the DNA TGCGCCAGCAGGGATCAGCTAGGCACAGATACGCAGTATTTT.

The gene calls are TRBV6-1 and TRBJ2-7, with TRBD2 as a possible D gene (5 bases). With 4 bases removed from V and 11 bases from J, the gap between germline ends came to 21 bases. Germline assignment: CDR1 MNHNS and CDR2 SASEGT. The length of the CDR3 is 14 residues. CDR3 coding DNA: TGTGCCAGCAGTGCCCTCGTTGGAGAGGGCCAAGAGTACTTC. Protein product: CASSALVGEGQEYF.

The chain has TRBV7-2 and TRBJ1-4; D perhaps matches TRBD1 (6 bases). Trimming removed 3 bases from V and 7 bases from J, with 9 bases in between. Germline V lookup: CDR1 SGHTA, CDR2 FQGNSA. This CDR3 has 13 amino acids. Here the CDR3 DNA reads TGTGCCAGCAGCTTGGGGGCAGTTGAAAAACTGTTTTTT. Translation gives CASSLGAVEKLFF.

Only a few counts were recorded for this clonotype. The chain has TRBV5-6 and TRBJ1-5; D possibly corresponds to TRBD1 (6 bases). This CDR3 region has 12 residues. Germline CDR1 reads SGHDT; CDR2 reads YYEEEE. The V and J ends lost 4 bases and 6 bases respectively, with 8 bases between them. The DNA for the CDR3 is TGTGCCAGCAGCCGGGGGCGTCAGCCCCAGCATTTT. Amino acid sequence: CASSRGRQPQHF. The entire variable domain, with the rest obtained from reference TRBV5-6 and TRBJ1-5, is as follows: DAGVTQSPTHLIKTRGQQVTLRCSPKSGHDTVSWYQQALGQGPQFIFQYYEEEERQRGNFPDRFSGHQFPNYSSELNVNALLLGDSALYLCASSRGRQPQHFGDGTRLSIL.